Following are 31 T cell receptor beta chains from one sample sequenced in a study of OX40 agonist ivuxolimab in advanced cancers. Clones were sequenced by immunoSEQ multiplex PCR, and TCRdb holds only the in-frame ones, with some missing. The sample comprises about 27,000 clones, 88% of which are singletons, and approximately 23% rests with the top ten. This specimen consisted of CD4+ or CD8+ T cells sorted from blood, obtained in a trial of the OX40 agonist ivuxolimab. These TCRs come from an adult with an advanced solid tumor such as melanoma, head and neck, liver or kidney cancer.

The chain has TRBV18 and TRBJ2-5; no reliable D call. Per germline, CDR1 KGHSH and CDR2 LQKENI. The CDR3 has 11 amino acids. The V and J ends lost 2 bases and 3 bases respectively, with 1 base between them. The DNA of the CDR3 is TGTGCCAGCTCACCAGAAGAGACCCAGTACTTC. Its translation is CASSPEETQYF.

The gene calls are TRBV11-2 and TRBJ1-2; TRBD1 matches 7 bases. Germline V gene lookup returns CDR1 SGHAT and CDR2 FQNNGV. The V gene end was trimmed by 4 bases and the J gene end by 1 base; junction bases not matched to a gene: 3. The CDR3 spans 14 residues. This CDR3 is CASSSGTVNYGYTF. In nucleotides, the CDR3 is TGTGCCAGCAGCTCCGGGACAGTTAACTATGGCTACACCTTC. Drawing the rest from reference TRBV11-2 and TRBJ1-2, the complete variable domain is EAGVAQSPRYKIIEKRQSVAFWCNPISGHATLYWYQQILGQGPKLLIQFQNNGVVDDSQLPKDRFSAERLKGVDSTLKIQPAKLEDSAVYLCASSSGTVNYGYTFGSGTRLTVV.

This clone was picked up a small number of times. The rearrangement joins TRBV7-9 to TRBJ1-5; D not certain. The CDR3 has 13 residues. V shed 5 bases and J shed 7 bases, with 12 bases lying between them. Germline CDR1 reads SEHNR; CDR2 reads FQNEAQ (reference sequence). CDR3 amino acids: CASSLLEGQPQHF. CDR3 sequence (DNA): TGTGCCAGCAGCCTCCTCGAAGGGCAGCCCCAGCATTTT.

In its sample, this clone was seen once. The chain links TRBV7-6 to TRBJ2-1; TRBD1 might be the D (5 bases). This CDR3 contains 14 residues. From germline, CDR1 is SGHVS and CDR2 FNYEAQ. V was clipped by 3 bases and J by 6 bases, with 12 bases between them. The CDR3 coding sequence is TGTGCCAGCAGCTTGTTTTCACAGGTCAATGAGCAGTTCTTC. Protein sequence: CASSLFSQVNEQFF.

The genes are TRBV28 and TRBJ2-6; no clear D. The CDR3 covers 15 residues. Trimming left V 6 bases short and J 0 bases short, with 9 bases between. Germline lookup yields CDR1 MDHEN and CDR2 SYDVKM. This CDR3 reads CASRPDNSGANVLTF. CDR3 coding DNA: TGTGCCAGCAGACCTGACAACTCTGGGGCCAACGTCCTGACTTTC.

The chain combines TRBV7-6 with TRBJ2-7; 9 bases fit TRBD1. CDR3 length: 14 residues. The V segment lost 5 bases and the J segment 3 bases; nucleotides outside the gene matches: 5. In germline, CDR1 is SGHVS, CDR2 FNYEAQ. The CDR3 DNA reads TGTGCCAGCAGCCAATGGGGACAGGGCTACGAGCAGTACTTC. It yields the protein CASSQWGQGYEQYF.

The chain joins TRBV9 to TRBJ2-6, with D hard to call. The CDR3 covers 18 residues. The V gene lost 0 bases and the J gene lost 2 bases, with 15 bases spanning the gap. The germline CDR1 and CDR2 sequences are SGDLS and YYNGEE. CDR3 region: CASSVDPGLVAGANVLTF. CDR3 coding DNA: TGTGCCAGCAGCGTAGATCCGGGTTTGGTAGCTGGGGCCAACGTCCTGACTTTC.

As concerns this clone: Sequence at one end of the junction differs from germline and may be a read error. V usage is TRBV7-7 and J usage is TRBJ2-7; D may correspond to TRBD1 or TRBD2 (5 bases each). Germline CDR1 reads SSHAT; CDR2 reads FNYEAQ (reference sequence). This CDR3 is built from 13 residues. CDR3 coding DNA: TGTGCTAGCAGCTTCGGGGCCTCCTACGAGCAGTACTTC. Translated: CASSFGASYEQYF.

CDR3 coding DNA: TGTGCCAGTAGTCACGGACGGACCTATGGCTACACCTTC. Its translation is CASSHGRTYGYTF. This chain connects TRBV19 to TRBJ1-2; D remains ambiguous. V was cut by 5 bases and J by 4 bases, with 11 bases left in between. The CDR3 sequence is 13 residues long. Per the germline V gene, CDR1 is LNHDA and CDR2 is SQIVND (reference sequence).

The chain couples TRBV30 to TRBJ2-7; D gene ambiguous. Deletions cut 1 base from V and 0 bases from J, with 16 bases between. The CDR3 contains 16 residues. CDR1 GTSNPN and CDR2 SVGIG come from the germline V gene (reference sequence). The CDR3 sequence: CAWSDLSRSSSYEQYF. As DNA, the CDR3 is TGTGCCTGGAGTGACCTGTCACGGTCAAGCTCCTACGAGCAGTACTTC.

V is TRBV7-9 and J is TRBJ2-1; possibly TRBD1 or TRBD2 for D (6 bases each). V was cut by 3 bases and J by 8 bases, with 17 bases left in between. CDR1 and CDR2 from the germline V gene are SEHNR and FQNEAQ (reference sequence). The length of the CDR3 is 15 residues. The CDR3 is CASSFTGRKVDEQFF. DNA of the CDR3: TGTGCCAGCAGCTTTACAGGGAGGAAAGTGGATGAGCAGTTCTTC.

The chain links TRBV4-1 to TRBJ1-6, with D possibly matching TRBD1 (6 bases). This CDR3 has 14 residues. V was cut by 0 bases and J by 14 bases, with 14 bases left in between. The germline V gene encodes CDR1 MGHRA and CDR2 YSYEKL. The DNA of the CDR3 is TGCGCCAGCAGCCAAGAGCCAGGGGACGTGACCCTCCACTTT. Protein: CASSQEPGDVTLHF.

The CDR3 DNA is TGCGCCAGCAGCCAGGCAGCATCTGAAGCTTTCTTT. It codes for CASSQAASEAFF. The chain couples TRBV4-1 to TRBJ1-1; D gene unclear. Germline V CDR1 and CDR2: MGHRA, YSYEKL. Between the trimmed V and J ends, which lost 3 bases and 6 bases, there was a span of 8 bases. CDR3 length equals 12 residues.

The rearrangement uses TRBV11-2 and TRBJ2-1, with D maybe TRBD1 (5 bases). Trimming left V 3 bases short and J 2 bases short, with 8 bases between. CDR1 and CDR2 from the germline V gene are SGHAT and FQNNGV. The CDR3 runs 14 residues. In nucleotides, the CDR3 is TGTGCCAGCAGCTTTTCAGGGACCTACAATGAGCAGTTCTTC. Translating gives CASSFSGTYNEQFF.

CDR3 loop: CASSPRVSNQPQHF. The CDR3 DNA reads as TGTGCCAGCAGTCCGAGGGTGAGCAATCAGCCCCAGCATTTT. The rearrangement joins TRBV28 to TRBJ1-5; D is undetermined. CDR1 is MDHEN, CDR2 SYDVKM, per germline. The CDR3 length is 14 residues. Trimming cost V 5 bases and J 1 base, with 9 bases left between them.

The chain carries TRBV4-1 and TRBJ1-2; the match to TRBD1 covers 8 bases. There are 14 residues in the CDR3. Germline V lookup: CDR1 MGHRA, CDR2 YSYEKL. Trimming at V came to 3 bases and at J to 7 bases, leaving 7 bases not matched to a gene. Written as DNA, the CDR3 is TGCGCCAGCAGCCAGTGGACAGGGTCGGTTGGCTACACCTTC. This codes for CASSQWTGSVGYTF.

In its sample, this clone was seen once. A much larger clone lies a single base off, so this may be a read error. V is TRBV9 and J is TRBJ1-1, with 7 bases fitting TRBD1. This CDR3 contains 14 residues. The J segment lost 0 bases and the V segment lost 4 bases, leaving 3 bases of the junction unmatched. The germline gives CDR1 SGDLS, CDR2 YYNGEE. The CDR3 protein is CASSPGTVNTEAFF. CDR3 sequence (DNA): TGTGCCAGCAGCCCAGGGACAGTGAACACTGAAGCTTTCTTT.

The rearrangement links TRBV27 to TRBJ2-7, with D tentatively TRBD1 (6 bases). V shed 4 bases and J shed 0 bases, with 13 bases lying between them. Germline V gene sequence: CDR1 MNHEY, CDR2 SMNVEV (reference sequence). The CDR3 runs 15 residues. CDR3 amino acids: CASSSLTGSSYEQYF. CDR3 sequence (DNA): TGTGCCAGCAGTTCTCTCACAGGGAGCTCCTACGAGCAGTACTTC.

This clone was recorded only once. This chain links TRBV6-1 with TRBJ1-1, with unresolved D. V was clipped by 0 bases and J by 1 base, with 12 bases between them. Germline V gene sequence: CDR1 MNHNS, CDR2 SASEGT. This CDR3 has 16 amino acids. In nucleotides, the CDR3 is TGTGCCAGCAGTGAAGCGTGGCAGAAACCGAACACTGAAGCTTTCTTT. Protein: CASSEAWQKPNTEAFF.

The rearrangement joins TRBV9 to TRBJ2-1, with 7 nucleotides matching TRBD1. CDR3 length: 17 residues. The V gene's germline CDR1 is SGDLS and CDR2 YYNGEE. V lost 0 bases to trimming and J lost 7 bases; unmatched junction nucleotides: 13. This chain's CDR3 is CASSVARQGGFTNEQFF. The CDR3 bases are TGTGCCAGCAGCGTAGCTCGACAGGGCGGCTTTACTAATGAGCAGTTCTTC.

CDR3 residues: CASSTPGQKDNEQFF. CDR3 nucleotide sequence: TGTGCCAGCAGTACCCCGGGACAGAAAGACAATGAGCAGTTCTTC. The chain recombines TRBV7-3 with TRBJ2-1; 7 positions match TRBD1. Germline V gene lookup returns CDR1 SGHTA and CDR2 FQGTGA. The J segment lost 5 bases and the V segment lost 6 bases, leaving 10 bases of the junction unmatched. The CDR3 consists of 15 residues.

The V and J genes are TRBV13 and TRBJ2-4; D possibly corresponds to TRBD1 (6 bases). V was shortened by 5 bases and J by 7 bases, with 21 bases between the two germline ends. The CDR3 is 16 residues long. The germline CDR1 and CDR2 sequences are PRHDT and FYEKMQ (reference sequence). The CDR3 spells CASSEVRGEISNIQYF. In nucleotides, the CDR3 is TGTGCCAGCAGCGAGGTCAGGGGAGAAATCTCGAACATTCAGTACTTC.

This clone was counted between two and nine times. The chain has TRBV30 and TRBJ1-1; D unresolved. This CDR3 is built from 13 residues. Germline assignment: CDR1 GTSNPN and CDR2 SVGIG (reference sequence). The V and J ends lost 4 bases and 1 base respectively, with 10 bases between them. The CDR3 loop is CAWTVGGNTEAFF. The CDR3 DNA reads as TGTGCCTGGACTGTTGGAGGGAACACTGAAGCTTTCTTT.

The V call is TRBV19, the J call TRBJ2-7; D possibly corresponds to TRBD1 (6 bases). Trimming left V 8 bases short and J 1 base short, with 15 bases between. Per the germline V gene, CDR1 is LNHDA and CDR2 is SQIVND (reference sequence). CDR3 length: 14 residues. CDR3 sequence reads: CASSTGSPSYEQYF. The CDR3 DNA reads as TGTGCCAGTTCAACAGGGTCCCCTTCCTACGAGCAGTACTTC.

For this clone: This same CDR3 is encoded by further DNA sequences in the sample. The chain employs TRBV6-4 and TRBJ1-1, with TRBD1 as a possible D gene (5 bases). The CDR3 loop spans 14 amino acids. Trimming took 3 bases from V and 1 from J, leaving 9 bases between them. The germline V gene encodes CDR1 MRHNA and CDR2 SNTAGT. For the CDR3, the DNA is TGTGCCAGCAGTGAATCGGGGCAGAACACTGAAGCTTTCTTT. It codes for CASSESGQNTEAFF.

The chain is built from TRBV5-4 and TRBJ2-7; D is perhaps TRBD1 or TRBD2 (5 bases each). The V gene lost 4 bases and the J gene lost 1 base, with 9 bases spanning the gap. The CDR3 totals 13 residues. The germline V gene encodes CDR1 SGHNT and CDR2 YYREEE (reference sequence). The CDR3 sequence is CASSPRGSYEQYF. The CDR3 DNA sequence: TGTGCCAGCAGCCCGAGGGGATCCTACGAGCAGTACTTC.

This clone is labeled medium-sized (0.01 to 0.1%). The V and J genes are TRBV7-8 and TRBJ1-5, with unresolved D. The CDR3 consists of 15 residues. V lost 1 base, J lost 3 bases, and 10 bases lay in between. CDR1 is SGHVS and CDR2 is FQNEAQ in the germline V gene. CDR3 sequence (DNA): TGTGCCAGCAGCTTAGACCTTGGAGTCAATCAGCCCCAGCATTTT. The encoded protein is CASSLDLGVNQPQHF.

This rearrangement joins TRBV5-1 to TRBJ2-1, with TRBD2 matching 7 bases. The V gene end was trimmed by 6 bases and the J gene end by 4 bases; junction bases not matched to a gene: 7. Germline CDR1 and CDR2: SGHRS and YFSETQ. This CDR3 comprises 14 residues. The CDR3 sequence: CASTPSGGYNEQFF. CDR3 DNA sequence: TGCGCCAGCACACCCTCCGGGGGGTACAATGAGCAGTTCTTC.

The V call is TRBV7-6, the J call TRBJ1-2, with TRBD1 matching over 9 bases. The junction had 7 bases not matched to a gene; V was cut back by 5 bases and J by 6 bases. CDR3 length equals 14 residues. The germline V gene has CDR1 SGHVS and CDR2 FNYEAQ. In DNA form, the CDR3 reads TGTGCCAGCAGCGCCACCGGGACAGGGCATGGCTACACCTTC. This translates into CASSATGTGHGYTF.

The rearrangement links TRBV11-2 to TRBJ2-2; TRBD1 is a possible D gene (5 bases). CDR1 is SGHAT, CDR2 FQNNGV, per germline. The CDR3 consists of 16 residues. The V gene lost 6 bases and the J gene lost 2 bases, with 16 bases spanning the gap. The CDR3 loop reads CASRGPSIQNTGELFF. The DNA of the CDR3 is TGTGCCAGCAGGGGGCCCTCAATTCAAAACACCGGGGAGCTGTTTTTT.

The V call is TRBV7-9, the J call TRBJ1-2, with D possibly being TRBD1 (5 bases). This CDR3 region has 17 residues. Deletions cut 4 bases from V and 6 bases from J, with 24 bases between. Germline values: CDR1 SEHNR, CDR2 FQNEAQ (reference sequence). CDR3 sequence (DNA): TGTGCCAGCAGCTCCCTTTTGGCTTCGGGAGGGGACGATGGCTACACCTTC. Residues: CASSSLLASGGDDGYTF.